Given below is one T cell receptor beta chain in context. Its antigen is not identified. Assay used: immunoSEQ multiplex PCR; TCRdb lists only in-frame clones, some missing. The sample includes about 36,000 clones, 94% seen only once; the top ten take about 0.2%. These data belong to a study of graft-versus-host responses after intestinal transplantation. The CDR3 is made up of 13 amino acids. The ends were cut back, 5 bases at V and 1 base at J, with 8 bases in the middle. Germline V gene sequence: CDR1 SGHNT, CDR2 YENEEA. This chain links TRBV11-3 with TRBJ1-1; D gene uncertain. This receptor was identified in a human donor who was the organ donor for an intestinal transplant. This material consisted of unstimulated CD4+ T cells sorted from spleen or lymph node cells, taken before transplant. CDR3 DNA sequence: TGTGCCAGCAGCATCCGGAGGAACACTGAAGCTTTCTTT. Translation: CASSIRRNTEAFF.